This T cell receptor beta chain appears in the sequencing data of a study of beta chain features in type 1 diabetes. The overall study: No patient-donor differences in age, gender, total cells or subset yield.

The V gene's germline CDR1 is MNHEY and CDR2 SMNVEV (reference sequence). Trimming removed 6 bases from V and 2 bases from J, with 19 bases in between. There are 16 residues in the CDR3. Sequenced material consisted of expressed TCRB transcripts (all of the isolated RNA was reverse transcribed). Repertoires were generated with immunoSEQ multiplex PCR, while TCRdb's copy carries only in-frame clones and drops some. The repertoire holds about 330,000 clones, approximately 10% seen once, with 0.015% in the top ten. Points from the study as a whole: A pattern of fewer insertions and more deletions at VDJ junctions was seen in type 1 diabetes patients.

This clone has more than one count but fewer than ten. Antigen unknown. The genes are TRBV27 and TRBJ2-5; possibly TRBD2 for D (6 bases). The sequence came from a woman in her twenties or thirties in good health. The sample consisted of naive CD4+ T cells from blood. CDR3 amino acids: CASRHSGLRGQETQYF. The CDR3 DNA sequence: TGTGCCAGCAGACACTCGGGACTCCGGGGGCAAGAGACCCAGTACTTC.